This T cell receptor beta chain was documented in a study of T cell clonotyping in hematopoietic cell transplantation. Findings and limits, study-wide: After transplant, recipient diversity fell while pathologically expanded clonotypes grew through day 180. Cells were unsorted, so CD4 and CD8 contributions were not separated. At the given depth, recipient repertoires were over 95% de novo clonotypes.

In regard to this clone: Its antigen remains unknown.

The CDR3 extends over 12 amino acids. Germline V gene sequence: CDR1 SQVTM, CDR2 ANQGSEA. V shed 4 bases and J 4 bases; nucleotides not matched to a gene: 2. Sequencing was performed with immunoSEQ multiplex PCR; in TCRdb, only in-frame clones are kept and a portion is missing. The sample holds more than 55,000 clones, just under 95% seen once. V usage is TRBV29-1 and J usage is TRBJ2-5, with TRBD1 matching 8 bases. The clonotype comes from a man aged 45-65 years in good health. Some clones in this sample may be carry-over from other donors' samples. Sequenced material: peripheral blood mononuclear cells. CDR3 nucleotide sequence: TGCAGCGTTGCCGACAGGGGAGAGACCCAGTACTTC. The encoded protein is CSVADRGETQYF.